Described below is a single T cell receptor beta chain sequence and its context. The data originate from a study of response to subunit inactivated influenza vaccine. Each CDR3 protein is one row after TCRdb ran MiXCR on the RT-PCR reads. The table lists a few hundred thousand distinct CDR3 sequences, approximately 6.9% of them singletons. CDR3 length: 14 amino acids. CDR1 and CDR2 from the germline V gene are SEHNR and FQNEAQ (reference sequence). Trimming took 1 base from V and 4 from J, leaving 10 bases between them. The rearrangement uses TRBV7-9 and TRBJ1-2; tentative D call: TRBD1 (5 bases). The specimen was PBMCs from blood, collected less than 30 months after vaccination. The sequence came from a man aged 45-69 years who received an inactivated influenza vaccine. The CDR3 sequence: CASSLGAGGYGYTF. The CDR3 DNA sequence: TGTGCCAGCAGCTTAGGGGCGGGGGGCTATGGCTACACCTTC.